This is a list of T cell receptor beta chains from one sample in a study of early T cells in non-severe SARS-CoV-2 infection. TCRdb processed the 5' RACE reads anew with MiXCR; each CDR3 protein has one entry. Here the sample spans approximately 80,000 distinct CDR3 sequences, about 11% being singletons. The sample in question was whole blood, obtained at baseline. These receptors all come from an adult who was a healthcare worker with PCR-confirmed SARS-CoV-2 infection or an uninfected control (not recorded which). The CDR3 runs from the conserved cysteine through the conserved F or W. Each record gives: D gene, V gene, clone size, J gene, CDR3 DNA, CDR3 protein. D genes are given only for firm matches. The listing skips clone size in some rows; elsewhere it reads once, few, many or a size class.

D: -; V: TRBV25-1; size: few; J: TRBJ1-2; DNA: TGTGCCAGCAGTGCATGGGACATTAGCTGGGGCTACACCTTC; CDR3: CASSAWDISWGYTF
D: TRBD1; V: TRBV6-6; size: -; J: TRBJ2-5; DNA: TGTGCCAGCAGTTCCCCCGGACAGGGGGCTGGGGAGACCCAGTACTTC; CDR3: CASSSPGQGAGETQYF
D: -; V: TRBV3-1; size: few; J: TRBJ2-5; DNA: TGTGCCAGCAGCCAAGGAGATCTAGGACAGACCCAGTACTTC; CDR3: CASSQGDLGQTQYF
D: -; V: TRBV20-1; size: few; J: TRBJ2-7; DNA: TGCAGTGCTCGGGTCCGGACAGCTAACTACGAGCAGTACTTC; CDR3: CSARVRTANYEQYF
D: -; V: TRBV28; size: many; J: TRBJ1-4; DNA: TGTGCCAGCAGTTTCGCCGGGGTTGGGCAGGGCCCCAGCTGGAGCGAAAAACTGTTTTTT; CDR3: CASSFAGVGQGPSWSEKLFF
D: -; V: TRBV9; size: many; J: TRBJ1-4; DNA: TGTGCCAGCAGCGTAGGCGCGGACTCCAATGAAAAACTGTTTTTT; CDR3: CASSVGADSNEKLFF
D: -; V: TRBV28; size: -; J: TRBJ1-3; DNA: TGTGCCAGCAAGAGCTCTGGAAACACCATATATTTT; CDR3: CASKSSGNTIYF
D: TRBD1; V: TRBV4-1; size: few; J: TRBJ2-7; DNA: TGCGCCAGCAGCCAAGATTTGGGCGGGACAGGGAGAGGCGAGCAGTACTTC; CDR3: CASSQDLGGTGRGEQYF
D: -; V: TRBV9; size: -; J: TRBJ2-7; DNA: TGTGCCAGCAGCGTAGCGGGGGGCAACTACGAGCAGTACTTC; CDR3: CASSVAGGNYEQYF
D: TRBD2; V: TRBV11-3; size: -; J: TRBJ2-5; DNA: TGTGCCAGCAGCCCGGGACTAGCCGGGGGGGAAGAGACCCAGTACTTC; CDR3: CASSPGLAGGEETQYF
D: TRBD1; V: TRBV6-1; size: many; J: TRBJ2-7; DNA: TGTGCCAGCAGACGACAGACAGGGGCGTACGAGCAGTACTTC; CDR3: CASRRQTGAYEQYF
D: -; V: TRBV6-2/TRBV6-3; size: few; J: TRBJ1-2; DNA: TGTGCCAGCAGTTTCCCCCCCGTCTTGGGTGGCTACACCTTC; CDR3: CASSFPPVLGGYTF
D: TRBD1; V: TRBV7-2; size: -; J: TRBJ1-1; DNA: TGTGCCAGCAGCAAGCAGGGGGTATCCCACACTGAAGCTTTCTTT; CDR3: CASSKQGVSHTEAFF
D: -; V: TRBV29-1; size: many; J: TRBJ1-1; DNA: TGCAGCGCCCTGGACCAAGAAGCTTTCTTT; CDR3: CSALDQEAFF
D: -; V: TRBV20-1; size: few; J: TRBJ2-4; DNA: TGCAGTGCTAGTGGAGATGGGAGCAAAAACATTCAGTACTTC; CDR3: CSASGDGSKNIQYF
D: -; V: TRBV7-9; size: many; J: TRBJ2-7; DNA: TGTGCCAGCAGCAGACAGGTTTCCTACGAGCAGTACTTC; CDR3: CASSRQVSYEQYF
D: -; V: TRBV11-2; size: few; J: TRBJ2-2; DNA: TGTGCCAGCACTACCCCGGTGGGAACCGGGGAGCTGTTTTTT; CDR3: CASTTPVGTGELFF
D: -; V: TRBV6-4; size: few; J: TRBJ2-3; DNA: TGTGCCAGCAGTGAGGGGCCCGGCACAGATACGCAGTATTTT; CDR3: CASSEGPGTDTQYF
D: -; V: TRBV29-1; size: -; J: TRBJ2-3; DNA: TGCAGCGTCGTCCCAGATACAGGGACGGATACGCAGTATTTT; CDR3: CSVVPDTGTDTQYF
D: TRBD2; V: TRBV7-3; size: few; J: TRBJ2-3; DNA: TGTGCCAGCAGCTTACAAGCGGGGATCACAGATACGCAGTATTTT; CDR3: CASSLQAGITDTQYF
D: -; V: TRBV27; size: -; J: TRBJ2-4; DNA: TGTGCCAGTAAGTCGCCGGGGAAAAACATTCAGTACTTC; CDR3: CASKSPGKNIQYF
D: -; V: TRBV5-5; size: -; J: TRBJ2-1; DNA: TGTGCCAGCAGCCTATTAAGTGAGCAGTTCTTC; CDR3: CASSLLSEQFF
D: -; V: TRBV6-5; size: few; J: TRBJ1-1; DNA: TGTGCCAGCAGTTCCCCTCTCGGGGTGAAGAACACTGAAGCTTTCTTT; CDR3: CASSSPLGVKNTEAFF
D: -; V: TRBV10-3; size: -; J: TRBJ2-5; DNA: TGTGCCATCAGCAGCCTGGCAGAGGGCACCGAGACCCAGTACTTC; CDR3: CAISSLAEGTETQYF
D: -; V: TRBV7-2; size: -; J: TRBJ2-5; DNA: TGTGCCAGCAGCCAGGGCGGGGAGACCCAGTACTTC; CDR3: CASSQGGETQYF
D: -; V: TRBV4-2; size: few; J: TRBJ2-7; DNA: TGTGCCAGCAGCCAAGAATGGGGCGGAGACTACGAGCAGTACTTC; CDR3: CASSQEWGGDYEQYF
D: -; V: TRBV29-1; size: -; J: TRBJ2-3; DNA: TGCAGCGTTGTTCCAAACACAGATACGCAGTATTTT; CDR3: CSVVPNTDTQYF
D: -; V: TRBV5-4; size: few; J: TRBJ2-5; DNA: TGTGCCAGCAGCTTGCTAGGCCAAGAGACCCAGTACTTC; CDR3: CASSLLGQETQYF
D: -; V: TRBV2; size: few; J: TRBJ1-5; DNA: TGTGCCAGCAGTGAAGCCAGGACACCAAATCAGCCCCAGCATTTT; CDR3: CASSEARTPNQPQHF
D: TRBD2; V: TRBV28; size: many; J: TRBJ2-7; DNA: TGTGCCAGCAGTTTCGGGACTAGCGGGGGGCACGACGAGCAGTACTTC; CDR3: CASSFGTSGGHDEQYF
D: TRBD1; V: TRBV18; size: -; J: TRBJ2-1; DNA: TGTGCCAGCTCACCCACCCGGGACAGGGGCCACAATGAGCAGTTCTTC; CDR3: CASSPTRDRGHNEQFF
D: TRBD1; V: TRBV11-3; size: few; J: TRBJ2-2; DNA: TGTGCCAGCAGCTTAGAATCAGGGGGCCGAACCGGGGAGCTGTTTTTT; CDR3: CASSLESGGRTGELFF
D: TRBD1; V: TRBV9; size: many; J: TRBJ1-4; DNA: TGTGCCAGCAGCGTCGGGACAGGGTACGAAAAACTGTTTTTT; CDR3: CASSVGTGYEKLFF
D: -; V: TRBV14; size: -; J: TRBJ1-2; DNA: TGTGCCAGCAGCCAAGATCGAATCACGGCACGTAACTATGGCTACACCTTC; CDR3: CASSQDRITARNYGYTF